The 22 T cell receptor beta chains below come from one sample, sequenced in a study of CD8+ T cells in alopecia areata. Reverse transcribed after extraction, RNA yielded cDNA as the sequencing template. Profiling relied on immunoSEQ multiplex PCR, and the TCRdb table lists in-frame clones only, not all of them. Altogether 150,000 to 200,000 clones are present, 50% to 65% being singletons, with the ten largest covering about 4.3%. The sample consisted of CD4+ T cells sorted from blood. All receptors come from a human donor in good health.

This clone occurred a few times. This chain joins TRBV2 and TRBJ1-4; D gene ambiguous. With 3 bases removed from V and 8 bases from J, the gap between germline ends came to 13 bases. CDR3 length equals 14 residues. Germline assignment: CDR1 SNHLY and CDR2 FYNNEI. DNA of the CDR3: TGTGCCAGCAGTGACTCACCCGAGAGGGAAAAACTGTTTTTT. It yields the protein CASSDSPEREKLFF.

V is TRBV9 and J is TRBJ1-2; D gene uncertain. Trimming removed 0 bases from V and 2 bases from J, with 8 bases in between. The CDR3 loop spans 14 amino acids. Germline V gives CDR1 SGDLS, CDR2 YYNGEE. CDR3 coding DNA: TGTGCCAGCAGCGTAGTGACGGGAAACTATGGCTACACCTTC. Its protein product is CASSVVTGNYGYTF. The variable domain in full, completed from reference TRBV9 and TRBJ1-2, reads DSGVTQTPKHLITATGQRVTLRCSPRSGDLSVYWYQQSLDQGLQFLIQYYNGEERAKGNILERFSAQQFPDLHSELNLSSLELGDSALYFCASSVVTGNYGYTFGSGTRLTVV.

There are a few counts of this clone. The chain has TRBV7-9 and TRBJ1-1; D is perhaps TRBD1 (5 bases). The CDR3 spans 15 residues. Trimming stripped 5 bases from V and 4 bases from J, with 17 bases between. CDR1 SEHNR and CDR2 FQNEAQ come from the germline V gene (reference sequence). This chain's CDR3 is CASSPGSSTSTEAFF. The CDR3 region has the DNA TGTGCCAGCAGCCCAGGGTCTTCCACCTCCACTGAAGCTTTCTTT.

The chain is built from TRBV2 and TRBJ2-1; D not certain. CDR1 is SNHLY, CDR2 FYNNEI, per germline. This CDR3 is built from 11 residues. V lost 7 bases and J lost 9, with 10 bases in between. DNA of the CDR3: TGTGCCAGCACTCGCGGATTTGAGCAGTTCTTC. It yields the protein CASTRGFEQFF.

The chain has TRBV6-5 and TRBJ1-2, with 7 bases matching TRBD1. This CDR3 spans 13 amino acids. Germline CDR1 is MNHEY and CDR2 is SVGAGI. Unmatched junction bases numbered 6, after V lost 3 bases and J lost 8 bases. Written as DNA, the CDR3 is TGTGCCAGCAGTTATAGACAGGGAGGGGGCTACACCTTC. The encoded protein is CASSYRQGGGYTF.

The rearrangement links TRBV6-5 to TRBJ1-1, with D unresolved. V gave up 2 bases and J gave up 0 bases, with 7 bases separating them. Germline CDR1 MNHEY, CDR2 SVGAGI. CDR3 length: 14 residues. CDR3 sequence: CASSYPGLNTEAFF. DNA for the CDR3: TGTGCCAGCAGTTACCCTGGCCTGAACACTGAAGCTTTCTTT.

The rearrangement joins TRBV18 to TRBJ1-2; 8 bases map to TRBD1. The length of the CDR3 is 14 residues. V lost 1 base, J lost 9 bases, and 7 bases stayed unmatched. CDR1 KGHSH and CDR2 LQKENI come from the germline V gene. CDR3 sequence (DNA): TGTGCCAGCTCACCACGTCGACAGGGGTTGAGCTACACCTTC. It encodes CASSPRRQGLSYTF.

This chain connects TRBV5-1 to TRBJ1-2; D is ambiguous. The CDR3 is 12 residues long. With 0 bases removed from V and 4 bases from J, the gap between germline ends came to 4 bases. CDR1 and CDR2 from the germline V gene are SGHRS and YFSETQ. The CDR3 region is CASSLDSYGYTF. The DNA for the CDR3 is TGCGCCAGCAGCTTGGACAGCTATGGCTACACCTTC.

The chain recombines TRBV7-8 with TRBJ2-3, with D perhaps matching TRBD1 (6 bases). Per germline, CDR1 SGHVS and CDR2 FQNEAQ. V gave up 5 bases and J gave up 6 bases, with 15 bases separating them. This CDR3 comprises 14 residues. The CDR3 loop reads CASSHPTGLDTQYF. The CDR3 nucleotides read TGTGCCAGCAGCCATCCGACAGGACTGGATACGCAGTATTTT.

This clone was observed a handful of times. The chain has TRBV6-5 and TRBJ2-2; TRBD2 aligns across 8 bases. With 5 bases clipped from V and 4 bases from J, the junction kept 6 bases outside the gene matches. The CDR3 has 15 amino acids. The germline V gene encodes CDR1 MNHEY and CDR2 SVGAGI. The CDR3 reads CASSPGLVSTGELFF. The CDR3 DNA reads as TGTGCCAGCAGTCCGGGACTAGTGAGCACCGGGGAGCTGTTTTTT.

This rearrangement joins TRBV29-1 to TRBJ2-1; D gene unclear. Per germline, CDR1 SQVTM and CDR2 ANQGSEA. Trimming stripped 4 bases from V and 3 bases from J, with 10 bases between. This CDR3 is 13 amino acids long. The CDR3 bases are TGCAGCGTTGCAGGACGGCTCTACAATGAGCAGTTCTTC. Translated: CSVAGRLYNEQFF.

The sample holds a few counts of this clone. The V call is TRBV27, the J call TRBJ2-1, with 8 bases that match TRBD1. Germline CDR1 reads MNHEY; CDR2 reads SMNVEV (reference sequence). Unmatched junction bases numbered 9, after V lost 2 bases and J lost 0 bases. CDR3 size: 18 residues. CDR3 bases: TGTGCCAGCAGTTTACTTAAGACAGGGGCAGTCTCCTACAATGAGCAGTTCTTC. Its protein product is CASSLLKTGAVSYNEQFF.

This chain joins TRBV29-1 and TRBJ1-2; D not resolved. The length of the CDR3 is 10 residues. Trimming removed 3 bases from V and 4 bases from J, with 3 bases in between. Per the germline V gene, CDR1 is SQVTM and CDR2 is ANQGSEA. The CDR3 bases are TGCAGCGTTGAGAGCTATGGCTACACCTTC. It codes for CSVESYGYTF. Variable domain in full (rest from reference TRBV29-1 and TRBJ1-2): SAVISQKPSRDICQRGTSLTIQCQVDSQVTMMFWYRQQPGQSLTLIATANQGSEATYESGFVIDKFPISRPNLTFSTLTVSNMSPEDSSIYLCSVESYGYTFGSGTRLTVV.

Here the CDR3 DNA reads TGCAGCGTTGAAGAAACAAAACTAGCGGGAGGGAGCAATGAGCAGTTCTTC. Its protein product is CSVEETKLAGGSNEQFF. This chain connects TRBV29-1 to TRBJ2-1; 13 positions agree with TRBD2. V was pared by 0 bases and J by 6 bases, with 8 bases of the junction left unmatched. The CDR3 extends over 17 amino acids. The V gene's germline CDR1 is SQVTM and CDR2 ANQGSEA.

This chain joins TRBV27 and TRBJ1-5; 8 bases agree with TRBD1. V lost 6 bases to trimming and J lost 4 bases; unmatched junction nucleotides: 8. The CDR3 runs 15 residues. Looked up from germline, CDR1 is MNHEY and CDR2 is SMNVEV (reference sequence). Here the CDR3 DNA reads TGTGCCAGCAGCGCAGGGGGCAGACCAAATCAGCCCCAGCATTTT. This translates into CASSAGGRPNQPQHF.

Comment on this clone: Germline and junction disagree at one end, which may indicate a read error. The CDR3 bases are TGCAGCGTTGTGCCTAGCGGAGCCCAAGACACCCAGTACTTC. This sequence encodes CSVVPSGAQDTQYF. The rearrangement links TRBV29-1 to TRBJ2-5, with TRBD2 matching over 7 bases. Germline V gene lookup returns CDR1 SQVTM and CDR2 ANQGSEA. This CDR3 has 14 residues.

The chain joins TRBV7-4 to TRBJ1-2; 8 nucleotides line up with TRBD1. J was trimmed by 6 bases and V by 5 bases; bases with no gene match: 2. This CDR3 has 12 residues. Germline assignment: CDR1 SGHVT and CDR2 SQSDAQ. Here the CDR3 DNA reads TGTGCCAGCAGCCGGACAGGGAATGGCTACACCTTC. The encoded protein is CASSRTGNGYTF.

This clone occurred many times. V gene TRBV25-1 combines with J gene TRBJ1-5, with D hard to call. The germline V gene encodes CDR1 MGHDK and CDR2 SYGVNS. The CDR3 has 16 amino acids. Between the trimmed V and J ends, which lost 6 bases and 2 bases, there was a span of 17 bases. CDR3 region: CASRNSQWAGNQPQHF. The CDR3 DNA is TGTGCCAGCAGAAATTCTCAGTGGGCCGGCAATCAGCCCCAGCATTTT.

This clone has more than one count but fewer than ten. The gene calls are TRBV2 and TRBJ2-6; unclear D gene. CDR3 size: 16 residues. Germline CDR1 is SNHLY and CDR2 is FYNNEI. The V end was cut by 5 bases, the J end by 2 bases, with 13 bases between. CDR3 amino acids: CASSRRSAAGANVLTF. CDR3 in DNA: TGTGCCAGCAGTCGCCGGTCAGCAGCTGGGGCCAACGTCCTGACTTTC. Combining the CDR3 with reference TRBV2 and TRBJ2-6 gives the whole variable domain EPEVTQTPSHQVTQMGQEVILRCVPISNHLYFYWYRQILGQKVEFLVSFYNNEISEKSEIFDDQFSVERPDGSNFTLKIRSTKLEDSAMYFCASSRRSAAGANVLTFGAGSRLTVL.

CDR3 sequence: CASSEFGRLSRGEQFF. CDR3 nucleotides: TGTGCCAGCAGTGAATTTGGCAGGCTCTCTAGGGGTGAGCAGTTCTTC. The chain couples TRBV25-1 to TRBJ2-1; the D gene is possibly TRBD1 (5 bases). The V gene lost 1 base and the J gene lost 9 bases, with 19 bases spanning the gap. Germline CDR1 is MGHDK and CDR2 is SYGVNS. The CDR3 is 16 amino acids.

V and J are TRBV7-9 and TRBJ2-1; D not resolved. The CDR3 covers 14 residues. Trimming removed 2 bases from V and 5 bases from J, with 10 bases in between. Germline V gene data show CDR1 as SEHNR and CDR2 as FQNEAQ (reference sequence). CDR3 bases: TGTGCCAGCAGCTTAAAGACTTCAGACAATGAGCAGTTCTTC. This codes for CASSLKTSDNEQFF.

This clone has a count of ten or more. The J gene is TRBJ2-7, the V gene TRBV18; a weak D match, TRBD2 (6 bases). V was shortened by 6 bases and J by 5 bases, with 20 bases between the two germline ends. The CDR3 totals 15 residues. In germline, CDR1 is KGHSH, CDR2 LQKENI. CDR3 loop: CASSEGGKGSNEQYF. The CDR3 DNA is TGTGCCAGCTCTGAGGGAGGCAAAGGGTCTAACGAGCAGTACTTC.